This TCR beta chain is drawn from a study of blood T cell repertoires in COVID-19. Whole-study context: Sources were T cells, B-cell-depleted T cells, or PBMCs; the material itself was cDNA or gDNA.

In the original analysis: Estimates of nucleated cell counts were drawn from the amplification of reference gene primers. Profiling relied on immunoSEQ multiplex PCR, and the TCRdb table lists in-frame clones only, not all of them. V and J calls and clone size are copied from that table; D and trimming were computed from the DNA. The sample contains under 95,000 clones, roughly 89% of which appear only once. Sequenced material: peripheral blood. This TCR derives from a man aged 60-69 years with acute or convalescent COVID-19.

This CDR3 is CASSVGTSTDTQYF. CDR3 nucleotide sequence: TGTGCCAGCAGCGTCGGGACTAGCACAGATACGCAGTATTTT. This sequence joins TRBV9 and TRBJ2-3; D might be TRBD2 (6 bases). Deletions cut 2 bases from V and 0 bases from J, with 7 bases between. The CDR3 has 14 residues. Germline V gives CDR1 SGDLS, CDR2 YYNGEE.